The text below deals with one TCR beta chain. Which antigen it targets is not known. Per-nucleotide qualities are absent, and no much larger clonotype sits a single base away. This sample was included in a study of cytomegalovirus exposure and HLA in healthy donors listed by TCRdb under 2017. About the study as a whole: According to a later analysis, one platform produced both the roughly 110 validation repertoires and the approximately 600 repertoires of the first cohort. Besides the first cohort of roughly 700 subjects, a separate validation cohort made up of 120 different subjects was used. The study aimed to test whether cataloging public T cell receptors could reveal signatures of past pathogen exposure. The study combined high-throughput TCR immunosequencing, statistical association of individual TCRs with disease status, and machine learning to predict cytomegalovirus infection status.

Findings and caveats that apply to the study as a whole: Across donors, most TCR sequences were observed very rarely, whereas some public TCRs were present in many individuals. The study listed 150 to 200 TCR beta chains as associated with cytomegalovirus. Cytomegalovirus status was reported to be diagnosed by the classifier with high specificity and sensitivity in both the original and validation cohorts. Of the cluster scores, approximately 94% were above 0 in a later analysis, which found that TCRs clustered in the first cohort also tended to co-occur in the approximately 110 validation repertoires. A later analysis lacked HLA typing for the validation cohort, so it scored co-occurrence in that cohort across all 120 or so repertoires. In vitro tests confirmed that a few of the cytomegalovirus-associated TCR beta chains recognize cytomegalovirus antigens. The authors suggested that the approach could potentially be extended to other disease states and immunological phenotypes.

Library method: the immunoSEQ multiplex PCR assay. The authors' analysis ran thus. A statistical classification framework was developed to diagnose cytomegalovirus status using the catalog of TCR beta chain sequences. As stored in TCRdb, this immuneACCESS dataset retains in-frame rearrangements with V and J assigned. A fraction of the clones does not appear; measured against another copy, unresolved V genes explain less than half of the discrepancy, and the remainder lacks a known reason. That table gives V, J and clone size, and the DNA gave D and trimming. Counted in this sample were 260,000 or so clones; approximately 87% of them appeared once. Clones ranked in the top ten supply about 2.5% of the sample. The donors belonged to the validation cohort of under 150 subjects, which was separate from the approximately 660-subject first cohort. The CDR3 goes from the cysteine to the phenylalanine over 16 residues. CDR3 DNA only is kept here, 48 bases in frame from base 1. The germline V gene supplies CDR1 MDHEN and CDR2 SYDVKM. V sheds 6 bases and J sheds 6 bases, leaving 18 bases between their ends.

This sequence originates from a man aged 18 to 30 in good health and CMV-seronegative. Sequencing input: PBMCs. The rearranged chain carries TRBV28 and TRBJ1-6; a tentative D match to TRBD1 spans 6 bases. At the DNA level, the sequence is TGTGCCAGCAGAGGAGCCCCTGGACAGCCTAATTCACCCCTCCACTTT. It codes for CASRGAPGQPNSPLHF.